These 24 T cell receptor beta chains were all obtained from the same sample, sequenced in a study of human CD8 memory T cell subsets. Researchers made TCR beta libraries via UMI-labeled 5' RACE. TCRdb reanalyzed the 5' RACE reads and collapses them to one entry per CDR3 protein, without DNA. Here the sample table reports around 6,000 distinct CDR3 sequences. Early memory CD8+ T cells that were CCR7+ PD-1+ TIGIT+ and had exhausted-like traits were the TPEX cells. Sample: CD8+ T cells from PBMCs. These receptors were obtained from a human donor in good health.

CDR3 amino acids: CASSQERGLGYGYTF. The V call is TRBV4-3, the J call TRBJ1-2; the D call from TCRdb, TRBD1, cannot be confirmed without DNA. This CDR3 is 15 amino acids long. Germline CDR1 and CDR2: LGHNA and YSLEER.

By frequency, this clonotype is medium-sized. The gene calls are TRBV28 and TRBJ1-1. CDR1 is MDHEN and CDR2 is SYDVKM in the germline V gene. This CDR3 comprises 12 residues. The CDR3 sequence is CAIQRESTEAFF.

The rearrangement uses TRBV29-1 and TRBJ2-5; the TCRdb D gene call, TRBD1, has no DNA to confirm it. The germline V gene has CDR1 SQVTM and CDR2 ANQGSEA. This CDR3 spans 14 amino acids. The CDR3 here is CSAAPGGVQETQYF.

The chain links TRBV27 to TRBJ2-5; TCRdb selects TRBD1, and the lack of DNA leaves this call unchecked. Looked up from germline, CDR1 is MNHEY and CDR2 is SMNVEV (reference sequence). The CDR3 is made up of 16 amino acids. CDR3 amino acids: CASSFGTGAYQETQYF.

V and J are TRBV11-2 and TRBJ2-3; TCRdb's D call, TRBD2, is unchecked because there is no DNA. CDR3 size: 17 residues. Germline V CDR1 and CDR2: SGHAT, FQNNGV. CDR3 loop: CASSPGTSGSRTDTQYF.

The chain links TRBV29-1 to TRBJ2-1; TCRdb indicates TRBD2, and absent DNA this call remains unverified. The CDR3 has 15 amino acids. Germline lookup yields CDR1 SQVTM and CDR2 ANQGSEA. CDR3 sequence reads: CSGYEAGGGNNEQFF.

J is TRBJ2-1 and V is TRBV10-3; TCRdb reports TRBD2, a call that lacks DNA to check it against. The CDR3 is 16 amino acids. Germline CDR1 and CDR2: ENHRY and SYGVKD. This CDR3 reads CAISGTSGSAYNEQFF.

The chain couples TRBV5-1 to TRBJ1-2; TCRdb's assignment of TRBD1 cannot be checked, as there is no DNA. The CDR3 extends over 12 amino acids. The germline CDR1 and CDR2 sequences are SGHRS and YFSETQ. The CDR3: CASRGQGDGYTF.

The chain carries TRBV5-1 and TRBJ1-1; the TCRdb call, TRBD1, lacks DNA for checking. The length of the CDR3 is 15 residues. The germline CDR1 and CDR2 sequences are SGHRS and YFSETQ. CDR3 protein: CASSARDTSNTEAFF.

This chain links TRBV19 with TRBJ2-3; TCRdb's D call, TRBD1, is unchecked because there is no DNA. This CDR3 has 15 amino acids. CDR1 LNHDA and CDR2 SQIVND come from the germline V gene (reference sequence). The CDR3 region is CASSMTGGVTDTQYF.

Considering frequency, this clonotype is medium-sized. The rearrangement uses TRBV7-2 and TRBJ1-1. From germline, CDR1 is SGHTA and CDR2 FQGNSA. The CDR3 is made up of 12 amino acids. CDR3 residues: CASSPRGTEAFF.

The chain recombines TRBV3-1 with TRBJ2-3; lacking DNA, the TRBD2 call made by TCRdb goes unchecked. Germline V CDR1 and CDR2: LGHDT, YNNKEL (reference sequence). This CDR3 spans 16 amino acids. The CDR3 sequence: CASSQQYSGGAISQYF.

This clonotype counts as medium-sized by frequency. The rearrangement uses TRBV12-3 or TRBV12-4 and TRBJ1-1; with no DNA, the TCRdb D assignment of TRBD1 cannot be verified. The length of the CDR3 is 13 residues. The CDR3 sequence: CASTLRGDTEAFF.

According to its frequency, this clonotype is medium-sized. The chain has TRBV12-3 or TRBV12-4 and TRBJ2-7; TCRdb picks TRBD2, but there is no DNA to check that call. The CDR3 has 15 residues. The CDR3 sequence: CASSQGLAGVYEQYF.

The genes are TRBV19 and TRBJ1-1; checking the TCRdb D call of TRBD1 is not possible without DNA. This CDR3 has 15 amino acids. The germline V gene has CDR1 LNHDA and CDR2 SQIVND (reference sequence). The CDR3 reads CASSNRGQGNTEAFF.

The chain has TRBV3-1 and TRBJ2-7. Germline values: CDR1 LGHDT, CDR2 YNNKEL (reference sequence). The CDR3 runs 13 residues. This CDR3 is CASSQQLLYEQYF.

Judged by frequency, this clonotype is medium-sized. The J gene is TRBJ1-5, the V gene TRBV3-1. CDR1 and CDR2 from the germline V gene are LGHDT and YNNKEL (reference sequence). The CDR3 is made up of 14 amino acids. The CDR3 reads CASSQGGLGQPQHF. The full variable domain, in which reference TRBV3-1 and TRBJ1-5 provide the parts outside the CDR3, is DTAVSQTPKYLVTQMGNDKSIKCEQNLGHDTMYWYKQDSKKFLKIMFSYNNKELIINETVPNRFSPKSPDKAHLNLHINSLELGDSAVYFCASSQGGLGQPQHFGDGTRLSIL.

According to its frequency, this clonotype is medium-sized (0.01 to 0.1%). This chain uses TRBV7-9 with TRBJ1-1. CDR3 length: 14 residues. CDR1 SEHNR and CDR2 FQNEAQ come from the germline V gene (reference sequence). The CDR3 here is CASSSQKGITEAFF.

The chain joins TRBV5-6 to TRBJ2-1. Germline lookup yields CDR1 SGHDT and CDR2 YYEEEE. The CDR3 covers 12 residues. The CDR3 here is CASSLEDNEQFF.

The V call is TRBV2, the J call TRBJ1-6; TCRdb's D call of TRBD1 is untestable without DNA. The CDR3 runs 14 residues. Germline values: CDR1 SNHLY, CDR2 FYNNEI. The CDR3 protein is CASSENRGNSPLHF. Full variable domain (remainder filled in from reference TRBV2 and TRBJ1-6): EPEVTQTPSHQVTQMGQEVILRCVPISNHLYFYWYRQILGQKVEFLVSFYNNEISEKSEIFDDQFSVERPDGSNFTLKIRSTKLEDSAMYFCASSENRGNSPLHFGNGTRLTVT.

The V call is TRBV5-6, the J call TRBJ1-2; the D call from TCRdb, TRBD1, cannot be confirmed without DNA. The CDR3 totals 16 residues. The germline CDR1 and CDR2 sequences are SGHDT and YYEEEE. The CDR3 loop reads CASSGDLTGLNYGYTF.

The chain couples TRBV7-9 to TRBJ2-5; TCRdb's D gene call, TRBD2, goes unchecked for lack of DNA. The CDR3 has 16 amino acids. Germline loops: CDR1 SEHNR, CDR2 FQNEAQ (reference sequence). CDR3 loop: CASSPVAGGPEETQYF. Complete variable domain (other parts from reference TRBV7-9 and TRBJ2-5): DTGVSQNPRHKITKRGQNVTFRCDPISEHNRLYWYRQTLGQGPEFLTYFQNEAQLEKSRLLSDRFSAERPKGSFSTLEIQRTEQGDSAMYLCASSPVAGGPEETQYFGPGTRLLVL.

The chain carries TRBV19 and TRBJ1-6; TCRdb designates TRBD1, a call that cannot be tested without DNA. The CDR3 extends over 14 amino acids. From germline, CDR1 is LNHDA and CDR2 SQIVND (reference sequence). CDR3 region: CASSGTGVNSPLHF.

V gene TRBV2 combines with J gene TRBJ1-1. This CDR3 has 11 residues. Germline CDR1 reads SNHLY; CDR2 reads FYNNEI. CDR3 sequence reads: CASRMDTEAFF.